The 32 T cell receptor beta chains below were found in one sample sequenced in a study of beta chain features in type 1 diabetes. No antigen has been assigned to these receptors. Study outcomes and limitations: Moderate but significant shortening of TCRB CDR3s was recorded in all four CD4+ subsets from Type 1 diabetes patients.

Expressed TCRB transcripts were sequenced because the entire RNA isolate underwent reverse transcription. TCRdb keeps only in-frame clones here, not all; method: immunoSEQ multiplex PCR. The sample has around 170,000 clones; approximately 9.1% are singletons. What was sequenced was central memory CD4+ T cells from blood. The receptors derive from a woman aged 30 to 39 with type 1 diabetes.

In this sample, this clone turned up a few times. This chain connects TRBV9 to TRBJ2-7; D is possibly TRBD2 (6 bases). The ends were cut back, 4 bases at V and 0 bases at J, with 17 bases in the middle. The CDR3 loop spans 16 amino acids. The germline CDR1 and CDR2 sequences are SGDLS and YYNGEE. The CDR3 DNA is TGTGCCAGCAGCAAAGGTGGGGGGACGGCCTCCTACGAGCAGTACTTC. It specifies CASSKGGGTASYEQYF.

A few counts support this clone. The V call is TRBV2, the J call TRBJ2-1; 8 bases are a match to TRBD2. The CDR3 runs to 14 residues. With V trimmed by 5 bases and J by 6 bases, 6 bases remained unmatched. The germline gives CDR1 SNHLY, CDR2 FYNNEI. The CDR3 bases are TGTGCCAGCAGTCCGGGACTAGAGTTCAATGAGCAGTTCTTC. Residues: CASSPGLEFNEQFF.

This chain links TRBV4-1 with TRBJ1-2; 7 bases map to TRBD1. Per the germline V gene, CDR1 is MGHRA and CDR2 is YSYEKL. The J segment lost 4 bases and the V segment lost 0 bases, leaving 5 bases of the junction unmatched. CDR3 length equals 15 residues. Here the CDR3 DNA reads TGCGCCAGCAGCCAAGAATGGGACAGCTCCTATGGCTACACCTTC. Protein product: CASSQEWDSSYGYTF.

This clone was seen more than once but under ten times. CDR3 protein: CASSETGGYNQPQHF. CDR3 DNA: TGCGCCAGCAGCGAGACAGGGGGCTACAATCAGCCCCAGCATTTT. The chain employs TRBV5-1 and TRBJ1-5, with 10 nucleotides matching TRBD1. Trimming removed 4 bases from V and 3 bases from J; junction bases left unmatched: 4. The germline gives CDR1 SGHRS, CDR2 YFSETQ. CDR3 length: 15 residues.

This clone has a handful of counts. The J gene is TRBJ2-7, the V gene TRBV2; a weak D match, TRBD1 (6 bases). Germline CDR1 SNHLY, CDR2 FYNNEI. Deletions cut 4 bases from V and 0 bases from J, with 10 bases between. The CDR3 length is 14 residues. CDR3 residues: CASSVGTHSYEQYF. CDR3 in DNA: TGTGCCAGCAGTGTTGGGACACACTCCTACGAGCAGTACTTC. Together with reference TRBV2 and TRBJ2-7, the CDR3 gives the full variable domain: EPEVTQTPSHQVTQMGQEVILRCVPISNHLYFYWYRQILGQKVEFLVSFYNNEISEKSEIFDDQFSVERPDGSNFTLKIRSTKLEDSAMYFCASSVGTHSYEQYFGPGTRLTVT.

This clone has only a few counts. The chain combines TRBV5-1 with TRBJ1-1, with D unresolved. V was pared by 4 bases and J by 1 base, with 8 bases between. CDR1 SGHRS and CDR2 YFSETQ come from the germline V gene. This CDR3 is built from 13 residues. The CDR3 here is CASSRRENTEAFF. Written as DNA, the CDR3 is TGCGCCAGCAGCCGGAGGGAGAACACTGAAGCTTTCTTT. The variable domain in full, with the rest retrieved from reference TRBV5-1 and TRBJ1-1, is KAGVTQTPRYLIKTRGQQVTLSCSPISGHRSVSWYQQTPGQGLQFLFEYFSETQRNKGNFPGRFSGRQFSNSRSEMNVSTLELGDSALYLCASSRRENTEAFFGQGTRLTVV.

This clone occurred a few times. The chain combines TRBV30 with TRBJ2-2, with 9 bases lining up with TRBD2. The junction had 13 bases not matched to a gene; V was cut back by 6 bases and J by 2 bases. The germline gives CDR1 GTSNPN, CDR2 SVGIG (reference sequence). This CDR3 has 17 amino acids. The CDR3 protein is CACTNPGTSSNTGELFF. The CDR3 region has the DNA TGTGCCTGCACTAACCCCGGGACTAGCAGCAACACCGGGGAGCTGTTTTTT.

This clone was detected only a few times. This rearrangement joins TRBV4-1 to TRBJ2-2; 9 bases map to TRBD1. The germline V gene has CDR1 MGHRA and CDR2 YSYEKL. Trimming cost V 0 bases and J 6 bases; bases outside gene matches: 5. CDR3 size: 16 residues. CDR3 in DNA: TGCGCCAGCAGCCAAGAATCTCGACAGGGGGCCGGGGAGCTGTTTTTT. As protein: CASSQESRQGAGELFF.

There are a few counts of this clone. The V gene is TRBV18, the J gene TRBJ1-2, with 7 bases lining up with TRBD1. The CDR3 is 14 residues long. The germline V gene has CDR1 KGHSH and CDR2 LQKENI. V was clipped by 3 bases and J by 2 bases; unmatched bases: 3. CDR3 loop: CASSPQDRNYGYTF. The DNA for the CDR3 is TGTGCCAGCTCACCGCAGGACAGGAACTATGGCTACACCTTC.

This chain links TRBV27 with TRBJ1-5; possibly TRBD1 for D (5 bases). Germline V lookup: CDR1 MNHEY, CDR2 SMNVEV (reference sequence). This CDR3 has 11 amino acids. Trimming removed 9 bases at V and 6 bases at J, with 9 bases between. CDR3 coding DNA: TGTGCCAGGGGGGGAGGTCAGCCCCAGCATTTT. Translated, it gives CARGGGQPQHF.

This clone occurred a few times. The gene calls are TRBV5-1 and TRBJ1-1; D is possibly TRBD1 (5 bases). The CDR3 spans 16 residues. V shed 2 bases and J shed 4 bases, with 18 bases lying between them. The V gene's germline CDR1 is SGHRS and CDR2 YFSETQ. CDR3 amino acids: CASSFAILRVSTEAFF. The CDR3 bases are TGCGCCAGCAGCTTTGCCATCCTCAGGGTGAGCACTGAAGCTTTCTTT.

The chain recombines TRBV27 with TRBJ2-1; 9 positions match TRBD1. Trimming at V came to 3 bases and at J to 8 bases, leaving 5 bases not matched to a gene. CDR3 length: 14 residues. The V gene's germline CDR1 is MNHEY and CDR2 SMNVEV (reference sequence). CDR3 protein: CASSFRTGDHEQFF. The CDR3, as DNA: TGTGCCAGCAGTTTCCGGACAGGGGACCATGAGCAGTTCTTC.

This clone was counted only a few times. This rearrangement joins TRBV7-9 to TRBJ2-7; TRBD2 matches 11 bases. With 6 bases clipped from V and 3 bases from J, the junction kept 7 bases outside the gene matches. The CDR3 sequence is 15 residues long. The V gene's germline CDR1 is SEHNR and CDR2 FQNEAQ (reference sequence). CDR3 sequence reads: CASRPGTSGYYEQYF. Here the CDR3 DNA reads TGTGCCAGCAGGCCCGGGACTAGCGGTTACTACGAGCAGTACTTC. Variable domain in full (rest from reference TRBV7-9 and TRBJ2-7): DTGVSQNPRHKITKRGQNVTFRCDPISEHNRLYWYRQTLGQGPEFLTYFQNEAQLEKSRLLSDRFSAERPKGSFSTLEIQRTEQGDSAMYLCASRPGTSGYYEQYFGPGTRLTVT.

The chain has TRBV15 and TRBJ2-1, with 12 bases identical to TRBD2. After removal of 6 bases from V and 4 bases from J, the junction contained 7 bases not matched to a gene. CDR1 and CDR2 from the germline V gene are LNHNV and YYDKDF (reference sequence). The CDR3 length is 16 residues. CDR3 nucleotide sequence: TGTGCCACCAGGACTAGCGGGAGTGGGCTTTACAATGAGCAGTTCTTC. Encoded protein: CATRTSGSGLYNEQFF.

This clone showed up just a few times. The chain joins TRBV2 to TRBJ1-5; TRBD1 aligns across 7 bases. CDR1 is SNHLY and CDR2 is FYNNEI in the germline V gene. J was trimmed by 11 bases and V by 6 bases; bases with no gene match: 10. The CDR3 consists of 13 residues. As DNA, the CDR3 is TGTGCCAGCAGAGAGACATGGGACAGAGCCCAGCATTTT. Translation: CASRETWDRAQHF.

This rearrangement joins TRBV10-3 to TRBJ2-3; TRBD1 is a possible D gene (6 bases). Germline V gives CDR1 ENHRY, CDR2 SYGVKD. V shed 10 bases and J shed 1 base, with 18 bases lying between them. There are 15 residues in the CDR3. The CDR3 DNA is TGTGCCAGCACTCCCAGGGGTCGAGGCACAGATACGCAGTATTTT. It encodes CASTPRGRGTDTQYF.

In this sample, this clone turned up a few times. The sample holds other DNA sequences that translate to the same CDR3. The gene calls are TRBV5-1 and TRBJ2-5, with D unresolved. Germline assignment: CDR1 SGHRS and CDR2 YFSETQ. The V gene lost 0 bases and the J gene lost 3 bases, with 9 bases spanning the gap. This CDR3 contains 14 residues. The CDR3 sequence: CASSLAGGEETQYF. Here the CDR3 DNA reads TGCGCCAGCAGCTTGGCCGGCGGAGAAGAGACCCAGTACTTC. The full variable domain, its missing parts supplied by reference TRBV5-1 and TRBJ2-5, is KAGVTQTPRYLIKTRGQQVTLSCSPISGHRSVSWYQQTPGQGLQFLFEYFSETQRNKGNFPGRFSGRQFSNSRSEMNVSTLELGDSALYLCASSLAGGEETQYFGPGTRLLVL.

This clone was recorded a few times. V is TRBV18 and J is TRBJ2-3; TRBD2 might be the D (5 bases). Between the trimmed V and J ends, which lost 1 base and 4 bases, there was a span of 12 bases. CDR1 is KGHSH, CDR2 LQKENI, per germline. This CDR3 contains 15 residues. In DNA form, the CDR3 reads TGTGCCAGCTCACCACAGTTCGGGGAGTCAGATACGCAGTATTTT. Amino acid sequence: CASSPQFGESDTQYF.

CDR3 nucleotides: TGTGCCAGCAGCTTATTGTCGGGAGTTGGTGAAGCTTTCTTT. Protein product: CASSLLSGVGEAFF. The V and J genes are TRBV7-3 and TRBJ1-1; D is uncertain. Germline V gene data show CDR1 as SGHTA and CDR2 as FQGTGA. The V end lost 2 bases, the J end lost 7 bases, and 14 bases lay between the germline ends. CDR3 length equals 14 residues.

This clone has only a few counts. The chain couples TRBV5-4 to TRBJ1-1, with D uncertain. The germline V gene has CDR1 SGHNT and CDR2 YYREEE (reference sequence). This CDR3 contains 13 residues. V was trimmed by 4 bases and J by 6 bases, leaving 13 bases between them. The CDR3 reads CASSKRHHPEAFF. CDR3 bases: TGTGCCAGCAGCAAACGACATCACCCTGAAGCTTTCTTT. The variable domain in full, completed from reference TRBV5-4 and TRBJ1-1, reads ETGVTQSPTHLIKTRGQQVTLRCSSQSGHNTVSWYQQALGQGPQFIFQYYREEENGRGNFPPRFSGLQFPNYSSELNVNALELDDSALYLCASSKRHHPEAFFGQGTRLTVV.

This clone was seen a handful of times. The rearrangement uses TRBV29-1 and TRBJ2-1; TRBD2 matches 9 bases. The germline V gene encodes CDR1 SQVTM and CDR2 ANQGSEA. Trimming removed 7 bases from V and 2 bases from J; junction bases left unmatched: 6. CDR3 length: 14 residues. The CDR3 region has the DNA TGCAGCGCGATATCTAGCGGGGCCTACAATGAGCAGTTCTTC. This encodes CSAISSGAYNEQFF.

The chain has TRBV7-2 and TRBJ2-1, with D possibly TRBD1 on 6 matching bases. The CDR3 is 14 residues long. Trimming left V 5 bases short and J 4 bases short, with 12 bases between. Germline values: CDR1 SGHTA, CDR2 FQGNSA. CDR3 bases: TGTGCCAGCAGCCCACGGACAGTTTACAATGAGCAGTTCTTC. Its translation is CASSPRTVYNEQFF.

This chain uses TRBV29-1 with TRBJ2-1; 13 positions agree with TRBD2. The junction had 10 bases not matched to a gene; V was cut back by 8 bases and J by 9 bases. Looked up from germline, CDR1 is SQVTM and CDR2 is ANQGSEA. This CDR3 comprises 14 residues. This chain's CDR3 is CSIWTSGSNREQFF. The DNA of the CDR3 is TGCAGCATTTGGACTAGCGGGAGTAATCGTGAGCAGTTCTTC.

About this clone: Additional DNA sequences in this sample encode the identical CDR3. The DNA of the CDR3 is TGTGCCAGCAGCAGGACTAGAGGGGTCACAAGCGAGCAGTTCTTC. As protein: CASSRTRGVTSEQFF. The V call is TRBV6-6, the J call TRBJ2-1; 7 bases match TRBD2. This CDR3 is built from 15 residues. The V segment lost 6 bases and the J segment 10 bases; nucleotides outside the gene matches: 15. Germline loops: CDR1 MNHNY, CDR2 SVGAGI (reference sequence).

This clone has more than one count but fewer than ten. The sample contains more than one DNA sequence encoding this CDR3. The chain has TRBV6-5 and TRBJ2-1; TRBD1 aligns across 7 bases. Losses at the gene ends were 8 bases for V and 4 bases for J; bases not matched to a gene: 2. Germline V gene data show CDR1 as MNHEY and CDR2 as SVGAGI. The CDR3 runs to 12 residues. CDR3 region: CASRTGYNEQFF. The CDR3 DNA sequence: TGTGCCAGCCGGACAGGATACAATGAGCAGTTCTTC.

This clone has more than one count but fewer than ten. V is TRBV30 and J is TRBJ2-5, with D possibly matching TRBD2 (6 bases). This CDR3 is 14 amino acids long. Trimming took off 3 bases at V and 5 bases at J, with 16 bases between the two ends. Germline loops: CDR1 GTSNPN, CDR2 SVGIG (reference sequence). The CDR3: CAWRKEGGLETQYF. Written as DNA, the CDR3 is TGTGCCTGGAGGAAGGAGGGTGGATTGGAGACCCAGTACTTC.

This clone was picked up a small number of times. The chain carries TRBV7-9 and TRBJ1-3; 8 bases agree with TRBD1. CDR3 length equals 14 residues. With 2 bases clipped from V and 4 bases from J, the junction kept 1 base outside the gene matches. In germline, CDR1 is SEHNR, CDR2 FQNEAQ (reference sequence). CDR3 residues: CASSLWDRGNTIYF. CDR3 coding DNA: TGTGCCAGCAGCTTATGGGACAGGGGAAACACCATATATTTT.

The chain carries TRBV6-6 and TRBJ2-1, with 9 bases that match TRBD1. The CDR3 contains 14 residues. Germline trimming cut 6 bases from V and 7 bases from J; bases unmatched to any gene: 7. Per germline, CDR1 MNHNY and CDR2 SVGAGI (reference sequence). CDR3 sequence: CASRRQGGKNEQFF. In DNA form, the CDR3 reads TGTGCCAGCAGGCGACAGGGGGGAAAGAATGAGCAGTTCTTC.

V gene TRBV29-1 combines with J gene TRBJ2-2; 9 bases agree with TRBD2. In germline, CDR1 is SQVTM, CDR2 ANQGSEA. The trim removed 4 bases at V and 6 bases at J, leaving 0 bases unmatched. The CDR3 has 12 residues. The CDR3 bases are TGCAGCGTTGGCGGGAGGGCCGGGGAGCTGTTTTTT. It codes for CSVGGRAGELFF.

V is TRBV5-1 and J is TRBJ2-7; D gene uncertain. The CDR3 spans 12 residues. CDR1 is SGHRS and CDR2 is YFSETQ in the germline V gene. V gave up 4 bases and J gave up 3 bases, with 8 bases separating them. In DNA, the CDR3 is TGCGCCAGCAGCAGCGACTTCTACGAGCAGTACTTC. Its translation: CASSSDFYEQYF.

This sequence joins TRBV7-3 and TRBJ2-7; 9 nucleotides align to TRBD1. Germline loops: CDR1 SGHTA, CDR2 FQGTGA. The CDR3 loop spans 15 amino acids. J was trimmed by 1 base and V by 2 bases; bases with no gene match: 3. DNA of the CDR3: TGTGCCAGCAGCTTAGATGGGACAGGGTCCTACGAGCAGTACTTC. This encodes CASSLDGTGSYEQYF. Using reference TRBV7-3 and TRBJ2-7 for the parts outside the CDR3, the full variable domain is GAGVSQTPSNKVTEKGKYVELRCDPISGHTALYWYRQSLGQGPEFLIYFQGTGAADDSGLPNDRFFAVRPEGSVSTLKIQRTERGDSAVYLCASSLDGTGSYEQYFGPGTRLTVT.

This clone was counted only a few times. The chain joins TRBV7-2 to TRBJ2-7; D might be TRBD2 (6 bases). Trimming stripped 3 bases from V and 7 bases from J, with 10 bases between. The CDR3 is 12 residues long. Germline CDR1 SGHTA, CDR2 FQGNSA. This CDR3 reads CASSFAGREQYF. The CDR3 DNA reads as TGTGCCAGCAGCTTCGCAGGGAGGGAGCAGTACTTC.